This T cell receptor (beta chain) was sequenced for a study of T cell repertoires in cytomegalovirus infection. Study overall: Signatures in public TCR beta sequences pointed to both CMV infection and matching HLA type. Study-level results: Predominance within the ex vivo response was attributable to HLA-C-restricted CMV-specific TCR beta clonotypes. CMV carriers with the relevant HLA were identified by cumulative public TCR beta family frequency.

For this clonotype: What it recognizes is unknown.

V lost 0 bases, J lost 3 bases, and 13 bases lay in between. Germline CDR1 reads SGHRS; CDR2 reads YFSETQ. This CDR3 contains 16 residues. In TCRdb, the reads were re-called with MiXCR into one record per CDR3 protein. The table shows more than 350,000 distinct CDR3 sequences, with about 33% occurring only once. The chain links TRBV5-1 to TRBJ2-1; maybe TRBD2 (5 bases). This TCR was sampled from a human donor in good health (CMV status not recorded). Some clones in this sample may be carry-over from other donors' samples. The material sequenced was PBMCs. DNA of the CDR3: TGCGCCAGCAGCTTGGAAGGAGGCGAGAACTACAATGAGCAGTTCTTC. Translated, it gives CASSLEGGENYNEQFF.